These 19 T cell receptor beta chains were all obtained from the same sample, sequenced in a study of T cell changes during pregnancy in multiple sclerosis. TCRdb's table, derived via immunoSEQ multiplex PCR, lists solely in-frame clones and lacks some. The table has more than 65,000 clones, 90% to 95% seen once. The sequences come from peripheral blood, collected in the second trimester of pregnancy. Receptors originate from a female donor with multiple sclerosis, enrolled in a pregnancy study.

In its sample, this clone was seen once. The chain joins TRBV19 to TRBJ2-2; 7 nucleotides agree with TRBD2. With V trimmed by 5 bases and J by 4 bases, 10 bases remained unmatched. The length of the CDR3 is 16 residues. Germline values: CDR1 LNHDA, CDR2 SQIVND (reference sequence). CDR3 sequence (DNA): TGTGCCAGTAGTTCCCCCTGGGGGAGGGGCACCGGGGAGCTGTTTTTT. It specifies CASSSPWGRGTGELFF.

The chain carries TRBV10-3 and TRBJ2-1, with TRBD1 matching over 8 bases. Trimming at V came to 7 bases and at J to 7 bases, leaving 12 bases not matched to a gene. Germline V gene lookup returns CDR1 ENHRY and CDR2 SYGVKD. This CDR3 contains 15 residues. CDR3 DNA sequence: TGTGCCATCACCACACCGGGACAGGCCTGGAATGAGCAGTTCTTC. It is translated as CAITTPGQAWNEQFF.

The chain joins TRBV6-5 to TRBJ2-2; D possibly corresponds to TRBD2 (6 bases). Germline loops: CDR1 MNHEY, CDR2 SVGAGI. CDR3 length equals 15 residues. V was clipped by 1 base and J by 1 base, with 7 bases between them. This CDR3 is CASSYLGGNTGELFF. CDR3 DNA sequence: TGTGCCAGCAGTTACTTGGGAGGGAACACCGGGGAGCTGTTTTTT.

CDR3 loop: CASSPGVVARYTF. DNA for the CDR3: TGTGCCAGCAGTCCTGGAGTAGTGGCTAGGTACACCTTC. The gene calls are TRBV27 and TRBJ1-2; D unclear. CDR1 is MNHEY, CDR2 SMNVEV, per germline (reference sequence). Trimming cost V 5 bases and J 11 bases, with 18 bases left between them. This CDR3 has 13 residues.

CDR3 coding DNA: TGTGCCAGCAGCGTGAGCGCCGGTCGAGATGGCTACACCTTC. Encoded protein: CASSVSAGRDGYTF. J is TRBJ1-2 and V is TRBV9; D remains unclear. The ends were cut back, 2 bases at V and 6 bases at J, with 14 bases in the middle. There are 14 residues in the CDR3. From germline, CDR1 is SGDLS and CDR2 YYNGEE.

This sequence joins TRBV9 and TRBJ2-1, with 9 bases identical to TRBD2. There are 14 residues in the CDR3. The J segment lost 13 bases and the V segment lost 0 bases, leaving 8 bases of the junction unmatched. Germline CDR1 SGDLS, CDR2 YYNGEE. The CDR3 bases are TGTGCCAGCAGCGTAGAGGGTAGCGGGAGCCCACAGTTCTTC. It codes for CASSVEGSGSPQFF. The full variable domain, completed using reference TRBV9 and TRBJ2-1, is DSGVTQTPKHLITATGQRVTLRCSPRSGDLSVYWYQQSLDQGLQFLIQYYNGEERAKGNILERFSAQQFPDLHSELNLSSLELGDSALYFCASSVEGSGSPQFFGPGTRLTVL.

The J gene is TRBJ2-1, the V gene TRBV28, with 7 nucleotides matching TRBD2. The CDR3 runs 16 residues. Germline V lookup: CDR1 MDHEN, CDR2 SYDVKM. The trim removed 6 bases at V and 4 bases at J, leaving 12 bases unmatched. The CDR3: CASSKMTSSVYNEQFF. CDR3 DNA sequence: TGTGCCAGCAGCAAAATGACTAGCTCTGTTTACAATGAGCAGTTCTTC.

J is TRBJ2-7 and V is TRBV25-1; tentative D call: TRBD2 (5 bases). The CDR3 runs 12 residues. Trimming stripped 5 bases from V and 9 bases from J, with 14 bases between. Germline CDR1 is MGHDK and CDR2 is SYGVNS. The CDR3 here is CASSFETKTQYF. The CDR3 nucleotides are TGTGCCAGCAGTTTCGAGACTAAGACGCAGTACTTC.

The chain joins TRBV18 to TRBJ1-2, with D possibly being TRBD1 (6 bases). There are 13 residues in the CDR3. V shed 2 bases and J shed 3 bases, with 7 bases lying between them. Germline V gene lookup returns CDR1 KGHSH and CDR2 LQKENI. CDR3: CASSPYRDYGYTF. CDR3 nucleotide sequence: TGTGCCAGCTCACCATACAGGGACTATGGCTACACCTTC.

The V gene is TRBV27, the J gene TRBJ2-7; 7 nucleotides match TRBD2. Germline V lookup: CDR1 MNHEY, CDR2 SMNVEV (reference sequence). V was clipped by 6 bases and J by 1 base; unmatched bases: 3. The CDR3 is 13 residues long. CDR3 nucleotide sequence: TGTGCCAGCAGCCCTAGCGGTTCCTACGAGCAGTACTTC. Residues: CASSPSGSYEQYF.

The rearrangement links TRBV7-8 to TRBJ1-2, with TRBD1 as a possible D gene (5 bases). There are 12 residues in the CDR3. The V and J ends lost 11 bases and 2 bases respectively, with 12 bases between them. CDR1 SGHVS and CDR2 FQNEAQ come from the germline V gene. The CDR3 loop reads CASQGINYGYTF. In DNA form, the CDR3 reads TGTGCCTCGCAGGGAATAAACTATGGCTACACCTTC. Based on the CDR3 plus reference TRBV7-8 and TRBJ1-2, the full variable domain is GAGVSQSPRYKVAKRGQDVALRCDPISGHVSLFWYQQALGQGPEFLTYFQNEAQLDKSGLPSDRFFAERPEGSVSTLKIQRTQQEDSAVYLCASQGINYGYTFGSGTRLTVV.

The chain employs TRBV11-2 and TRBJ2-5, with a weak D call TRBD1 (6 bases). CDR3 length: 13 amino acids. Trimming took 3 bases from V and 8 from J, leaving 13 bases between them. Germline CDR1 reads SGHAT; CDR2 reads FQNNGV. The CDR3 here is CASSLTGLGTQYF. CDR3 nucleotide sequence: TGTGCCAGCAGCTTGACAGGCCTCGGAACCCAGTACTTC. The full variable domain, in which reference TRBV11-2 and TRBJ2-5 provide the parts outside the CDR3, is EAGVAQSPRYKIIEKRQSVAFWCNPISGHATLYWYQQILGQGPKLLIQFQNNGVVDDSQLPKDRFSAERLKGVDSTLKIQPAKLEDSAVYLCASSLTGLGTQYFGPGTRLLVL.

The J gene is TRBJ1-1, the V gene TRBV6-5; D is undetermined. Between the trimmed V and J ends, which lost 0 bases and 5 bases, there was a span of 7 bases. The CDR3 has 13 residues. CDR1 is MNHEY, CDR2 SVGAGI, per germline. In DNA, the CDR3 is TGTGCCAGCAGTTACTCGGGCAGGACTGAAGCTTTCTTT. Encoded protein: CASSYSGRTEAFF.

The V gene is TRBV6-5, the J gene TRBJ1-1; D is unclear. This CDR3 contains 16 residues. V gave up 2 bases and J gave up 1 base, with 14 bases separating them. The germline V gene has CDR1 MNHEY and CDR2 SVGAGI. CDR3 protein: CASSYILAAGNTEAFF. Here the CDR3 DNA reads TGTGCCAGCAGTTACATCTTAGCAGCTGGGAACACTGAAGCTTTCTTT.

V is TRBV18 and J is TRBJ1-1; D possibly corresponds to TRBD1 (5 bases). Germline V gene lookup returns CDR1 KGHSH and CDR2 LQKENI. The CDR3 contains 14 residues. Trimming shortened V by 6 bases and J by 7 bases, and 18 bases separated the two germline ends. CDR3 in amino acids: CASSPTSGVGEAFF. The CDR3 DNA follows: TGTGCCAGCTCGCCCACCTCGGGGGTGGGTGAAGCTTTCTTT. The entire variable domain, with the rest obtained from reference TRBV18 and TRBJ1-1, is as follows: NAGVMQNPRHLVRRRGQEARLRCSPMKGHSHVYWYRQLPEEGLKFMVYLQKENIIDESGMPKERFSAEFPKEGPSILRIQQVVRGDSAAYFCASSPTSGVGEAFFGQGTRLTVV.

The CDR3 spells CASSPTSGRATGELFF. The CDR3 nucleotides are TGCGCCAGCAGCCCGACTAGCGGGAGGGCCACCGGGGAGCTGTTTTTT. J is TRBJ2-2 and V is TRBV5-1, with TRBD2 matching over 14 bases. The V and J ends lost 4 bases and 4 bases, in that order; junction bases with no gene match: 3. Germline assignment: CDR1 SGHRS and CDR2 YFSETQ. The CDR3 has 16 residues. The full variable domain, rest sourced from reference TRBV5-1 and TRBJ2-2, is KAGVTQTPRYLIKTRGQQVTLSCSPISGHRSVSWYQQTPGQGLQFLFEYFSETQRNKGNFPGRFSGRQFSNSRSEMNVSTLELGDSALYLCASSPTSGRATGELFFGEGSRLTVL.

The chain employs TRBV7-6 and TRBJ2-3; 7 bases are shared with TRBD2. In germline, CDR1 is SGHVS, CDR2 FNYEAQ. The CDR3 is made up of 16 amino acids. The V gene end was trimmed by 0 bases and the J gene end by 2 bases; junction bases not matched to a gene: 5. CDR3 nucleotides: TGTGCCAGCAGCTTAGCGGGGGGGACCCACACAGATACGCAGTATTTT. This codes for CASSLAGGTHTDTQYF.

The genes are TRBV18 and TRBJ1-1; 10 bases match TRBD1. The CDR3 has 15 residues. The J segment lost 4 bases and the V segment lost 5 bases, leaving 7 bases of the junction unmatched. CDR1 KGHSH and CDR2 LQKENI come from the germline V gene. This chain's CDR3 is CASSNNGQGVTEAFF. The CDR3 region has the DNA TGTGCCAGCTCAAATAATGGACAGGGGGTCACTGAAGCTTTCTTT.

In this sample, this clone turned up once. This chain connects TRBV25-1 to TRBJ1-3; the D gene is possibly TRBD1 (5 bases). The V gene lost 7 bases and the J gene lost 2 bases, with 12 bases spanning the gap. The CDR3 is 14 residues long. Germline V gene lookup returns CDR1 MGHDK and CDR2 SYGVNS. The CDR3 is CASTPRGPGNTIYF. CDR3 sequence (DNA): TGTGCCAGCACTCCTAGGGGTCCTGGAAACACCATATATTTT. Full variable domain (missing parts from reference TRBV25-1 and TRBJ1-3): EADIYQTPRYLVIGTGKKITLECSQTMGHDKMYWYQQDPGMELHLIHYSYGVNSTEKGDLSSESTVSRIRTEHFPLTLESARPSHTSQYLCASTPRGPGNTIYFGEGSWLTVV.